This T cell receptor beta chain originates from a study of T cells in tumors after PD-1 blockade. TCRdb keeps only in-frame clones here, not all; method: immunoSEQ multiplex PCR. The repertoire consists of some 66,000 clones, with about 74% occurring once and the leading ten covering 4.7%. This CDR3 is built from 12 residues. CDR1 LNHNV and CDR2 YYDKDF come from the germline V gene (reference sequence). The germline V and J ends were trimmed by 1 base and 6 bases, with 7 bases remaining between them. The starting material was PBMCs, obtained after anti-PD-1 treatment. The sequence was obtained from a human donor with basal cell carcinoma. This chain uses TRBV15 with TRBJ2-7, with D unclear. Written as DNA, the CDR3 is TGTGCCACCAGCAGAGTTTGGAGCGAGCAGTACTTC. Protein: CATSRVWSEQYF.